The T cell receptor (beta chain) under discussion was sequenced for a study of blood T cells in healthy people across ages. A sample-barcoded 5' primer and a J-beta primer mix were used in a second PCR of about 6 to 12 cycles. Tagging of each cDNA molecule was performed by a template-switch adaptor with 12 random nucleotides. Each CDR3 protein gets one entry after TCRdb re-called the 5' RACE reads with MiXCR. The sample carries some 1.5 million distinct CDR3 sequences, 28% recorded once. There were at least 5 micrograms of total RNA extracted from every sample. This clonotype was found many times. The specimen was blood. This clonotype was obtained from a woman aged 25 to 39 in good health.

CDR3 bases: TGTGCCAGCAGCGTAGCGGGACGGCAGGCCTACAATGAGCAGTTCTTC. It yields the protein CASSVAGRQAYNEQFF. The chain joins TRBV9 to TRBJ2-1; the D call may be TRBD1 or TRBD2 (5 bases each). V was pared by 0 bases and J by 2 bases, with 12 bases between. The CDR3 totals 16 residues. The germline gives CDR1 SGDLS, CDR2 YYNGEE.